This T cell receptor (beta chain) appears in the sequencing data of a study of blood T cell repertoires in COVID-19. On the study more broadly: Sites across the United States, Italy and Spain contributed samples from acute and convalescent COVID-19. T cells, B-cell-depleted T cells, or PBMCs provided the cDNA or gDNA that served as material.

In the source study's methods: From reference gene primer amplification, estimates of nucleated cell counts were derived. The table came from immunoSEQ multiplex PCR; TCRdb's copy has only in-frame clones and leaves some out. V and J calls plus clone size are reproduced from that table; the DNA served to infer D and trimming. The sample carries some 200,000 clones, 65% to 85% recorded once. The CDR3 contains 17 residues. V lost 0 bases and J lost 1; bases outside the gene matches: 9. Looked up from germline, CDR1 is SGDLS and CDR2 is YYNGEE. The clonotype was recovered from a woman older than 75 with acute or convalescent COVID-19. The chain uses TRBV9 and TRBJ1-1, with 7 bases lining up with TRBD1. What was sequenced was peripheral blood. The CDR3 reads CASSVGLPGQRNTEAFF. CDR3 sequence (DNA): TGTGCCAGCAGCGTAGGTCTTCCGGGACAGAGGAACACTGAAGCTTTCTTT.